Here is one TCR beta chain with its context. Antigen unknown. These data originate in a study of T cell repertoires in cytomegalovirus infection. Study-level information: It can be stated that public TCR beta signatures indicated CMV infection as well as a matching HLA type. Study results and limitations: Summed frequency of public TCR beta families distinguished CMV carriers with the relevant HLA. HLA-C-restricted CMV-specific TCR beta clonotypes prevailed in the ex vivo response.

TCRdb recomputed calls from the reads with MiXCR, one row per CDR3 protein. The data hold about 740,000 distinct CDR3 sequences, with 35% to 45% observed a single time. The receptor's source is a human donor in good health (CMV status not recorded). Some clones in this sample may be carry-over from other donors' samples. The sequenced sample consisted of PBMCs.

The DNA for the CDR3 is TGTGCCAGCAGCCACGGGACTAGCGGCTACTACAGCTCCTACAATGAGCAGTTCTTC. This codes for CASSHGTSGYYSSYNEQFF. This chain uses TRBV5-6 with TRBJ2-1; 11 nucleotides align to TRBD2. V lost 4 bases and J lost 0; bases outside the gene matches: 12. This CDR3 comprises 19 residues. Germline lookup yields CDR1 SGHDT and CDR2 YYEEEE.